A selection of T cell receptor beta chains follows, all from one sample in a study of blood T cell repertoires in COVID-19. Data came from immunoSEQ multiplex PCR; TCRdb stores just in-frame clones and leaves some out. Here the sample spans over 250,000 clones, 88% being singletons. The sequenced sample was PBMCs or T cells enriched from blood (not recorded which). These receptors were taken from a woman between 50 and 59 years old who had recovered from COVID-19. Both conserved end residues are part of each CDR3. D genes are given only for firm matches. Clone size is given for some rows only: seen once, a few or many times, or a class if the clone is expanded.

TRBV2	TRBD2	.	TRBJ2-1	TGTGCCAGCAGCCGGACGTTCGGGACTAGCCATGAGCAGTTCTTC	CASSRTFGTSHEQFF
TRBV6-5	TRBD2	.	TRBJ2-1	TGTGCCAGCAGTTACGCGGGAGTAGCCAATGAGCAGTTCTTC	CASSYAGVANEQFF
TRBV5-4	.	.	TRBJ1-1	TGTGCCAGCAGCACGGACAAGAACACTGAAGCTTTCTTT	CASSTDKNTEAFF
TRBV7-2	.	.	TRBJ2-3	TGTGCCAGCAGCTTCACAGGGAGTAGCACAGATACGCAGTATTTT	CASSFTGSSTDTQYF
TRBV2	TRBD1	.	TRBJ1-2	TGTGCCAGCAACGGGGGGACAGGGGGAGCTAACTATGGCTACACCTTC	CASNGGTGGANYGYTF
TRBV24-1	.	.	TRBJ2-5	TGTGCCACCAGTTCCGGGGGAGGTATTTCAGAGACCCAGTACTTC	CATSSGGGISETQYF
TRBV11-1	TRBD1	few	TRBJ2-1	TGTGCCAGCAGCTTAGCGACAGGGGTCTCGTCCTACAATGAGCAGTTCTTC	CASSLATGVSSYNEQFF
TRBV28	TRBD1	.	TRBJ1-2	TGTGCCAGCAACGCCGTAGGACAGGGAAATGGCTACACCTTC	CASNAVGQGNGYTF
TRBV28	.	.	TRBJ2-5	TGTGCCAGCAGAGGGGACTCCCAAGAGACCCAGTACTTC	CASRGDSQETQYF
TRBV2	.	.	TRBJ1-1	TGTGCCAGCAGGCCAGACGGGAACTCTGAAGCTTTCTTT	CASRPDGNSEAFF
TRBV28	TRBD1	.	TRBJ1-4	TGTGCCAGCAGTTTACGGTTGACAGGGTCTGAAAAACTGTTTTTT	CASSLRLTGSEKLFF
TRBV15	.	.	TRBJ1-5	TGTGCCACCAGCAGAGGAATCAGCGATCAGCCCCAGCATTTT	CATSRGISDQPQHF
TRBV7-2	.	.	TRBJ2-1	TGTGCCAGCAGCTTTACCCGACAGGCAAGGGATGAGCAGTTCTTC	CASSFTRQARDEQFF
TRBV6-2/TRBV6-3	.	.	TRBJ2-1	TGTGCCAGCAGTTCCCGCGGGGGCGCGTCGTATGAGCAGTTCTTC	CASSSRGGASYEQFF
TRBV6-1	TRBD1	.	TRBJ1-1	TGTGCCAGCAGTGATAGGGGGCGTGGGAACACTGAAGCTTTCTTT	CASSDRGRGNTEAFF
TRBV28	.	.	TRBJ1-4	TGTGCCAGCAGTTTTTTGGGCCGAACAACTAATGAAAAACTGTTTTTT	CASSFLGRTTNEKLFF
TRBV28	.	.	TRBJ2-1	TGTGCCAGCAGTTTATTGGCTAGCTACGTCAATGAGCAGTTCTTC	CASSLLASYVNEQFF
TRBV10-1	.	.	TRBJ2-5	TGCGCCAGCAGTTTTACAGGGACCGAGACCCAGTACTTC	CASSFTGTETQYF
TRBV27	.	.	TRBJ1-6	TGTGCCAGTAAACAGGGAGGGACCTATAATTCACCCCTCCACTTT	CASKQGGTYNSPLHF
TRBV2	.	.	TRBJ2-1	TGTGCCAGCAGTGAGAACATGGTAGAGGGGTTCTTC	CASSENMVEGFF
TRBV3-1/TRBV3-2	TRBD2	.	TRBJ2-2	TGTGCCAGCAGCCAAGCGAGTGCGGGAGTCACCGGGGAGCTGTTTTTT	CASSQASAGVTGELFF
TRBV29-1	.	few	TRBJ2-7	TGCAGCGTTGAAGATCCGGGTGATTACGAGCAGTACTTC	CSVEDPGDYEQYF
TRBV6-2/TRBV6-3	TRBD2	.	TRBJ2-3	TGTGCCAGCAGTTCTAGCGGGGCAACAGATACGCAGTATTTT	CASSSSGATDTQYF
TRBV5-1	.	.	TRBJ1-3	TGCGCCAGCAGCTTGGAGGGGGTCTCTGGAAACACCATATATTTT	CASSLEGVSGNTIYF